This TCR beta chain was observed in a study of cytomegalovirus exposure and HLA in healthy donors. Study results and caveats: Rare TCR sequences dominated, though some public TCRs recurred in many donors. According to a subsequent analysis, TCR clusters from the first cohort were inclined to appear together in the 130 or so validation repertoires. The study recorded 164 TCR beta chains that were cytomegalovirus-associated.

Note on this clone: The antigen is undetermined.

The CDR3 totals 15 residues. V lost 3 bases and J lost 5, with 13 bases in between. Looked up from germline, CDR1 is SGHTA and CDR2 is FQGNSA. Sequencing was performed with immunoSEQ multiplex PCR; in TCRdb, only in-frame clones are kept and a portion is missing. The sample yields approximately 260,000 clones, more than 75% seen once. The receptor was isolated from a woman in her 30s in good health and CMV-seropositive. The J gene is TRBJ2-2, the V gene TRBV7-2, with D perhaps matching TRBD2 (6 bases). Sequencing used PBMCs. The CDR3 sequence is CASSFRGTDTGELFF. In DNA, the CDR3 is TGTGCCAGCAGCTTTCGGGGGACGGATACCGGGGAGCTGTTTTTT.